This T cell receptor (beta chain) appears in the sequencing data of a study of OX40 agonist ivuxolimab in advanced cancers. For the study in its entirety: Ivuxolimab was an agonistic, fully human IgG2 monoclonal antibody directed against OX40 (CD134), a costimulatory receptor. Intravenous ivuxolimab was administered to patients every 2 weeks at six dose levels: 0.01, 0.1, 0.3, 1.5, 3 and 10 mg/kg. Of the approximately 50 dose-escalation patients, hepatocellular carcinoma was present in 19, melanoma in around 15, renal cell carcinoma in 9 and head and neck cancer in 9. The dose-escalation cohort was roughly 80% male with a mean age of around 64 years, ranging from about 23 to 85. Patients were allowed to have had prior anti-PD-1, anti-PD-L1 or anti-CTLA-4 therapy, and around 43% of the dose-escalation patients had been treated with checkpoint inhibitors. Three dose-escalation patients achieved partial responses, one with hepatocellular carcinoma and two with cutaneous melanoma. The point of sequencing TCRbeta in the periphery was to test whether ivuxolimab changed TCR sequence diversity and drove clonal T-cell expansion. The paper covers the monotherapy dose-escalation part of the phase I ivuxolimab trial, which included N of about 50 patients.

The study at large found these results: Clonal expansion of both CD4+ and CD8+ blood T cells was observed from baseline to week 6 at doses 0.1 to 3.0 mg/kg. After ivuxolimab, expanded clones were on average more numerous among CD8+ T cells than among CD4+ T cells. Partial responders in the 0.1-3.0 mg/kg groups had among the lowest normalized peripheral clonal expansion, especially among CD8+ T cells. Antigen specificity was not determined for the clonally expanded peripheral T cells. Low levels of normalized T-cell clonal expansion were also seen in some nonresponding patients.

For this clone: Its antigen target is currently unknown. Base qualities are missing; no much larger clone stands one base away.

The CDR3 covers 13 residues, taking in both the cysteine and the phenylalanine. Solely the CDR3 DNA is kept, with 39 bases framed from the first base. The germline V gene (reference sequence) specifies MNHNY as CDR1 and SVGAGI as CDR2. V gives up 0 bases and J gives up 7 bases, and the segment between their germline ends measures 7 bases. Genomic DNA was isolated from the sorted cells so that the TCRbeta CDR3 region could be sequenced. The immunoSEQ Assay was used for sequencing of TCRbeta CDR3 regions. In its TCRdb copy, this immuneACCESS table keeps in-frame sequences only and misses some clones. Where compared with another copy, unresolved V genes explain less than half of these, and the others have no known cause. The sample data list 70,000 or so clones, and around 89% of these were observed just once. In total, the top ten clones hold about 10% of the sample. The trial excluded patients who had a history of autoimmune disease or who were on systemic immunosuppression. Peripheral blood for TCR sequencing was drawn from every dose cohort at baseline, at cycle 4 day 1 and at cycle 7 day 1. Samples came from an open-label, multicenter, first-in-human phase I dose-escalation trial of ivuxolimab. The trial enrolled adults with locally advanced or metastatic head and neck squamous cell, hepatocellular, melanoma or renal cell carcinoma. Before TCR sequencing, CD4+ T cells and CD8+ T cells from peripheral blood were sorted into separate populations.

The chain joins TRBV6-6 to TRBJ2-1, with an unclear D gene assignment. Sample: CD4+ or CD8+ T cells sorted from blood, taken in a trial of the OX40 agonist ivuxolimab. The receptor's source is an adult with an advanced solid tumor such as melanoma, head and neck, liver or kidney cancer. The CDR3 in this case is CASSYSQGNEQFF. In nucleotides, the sequence is TGTGCCAGCAGTTACTCGCAAGGTAATGAGCAGTTCTTC.